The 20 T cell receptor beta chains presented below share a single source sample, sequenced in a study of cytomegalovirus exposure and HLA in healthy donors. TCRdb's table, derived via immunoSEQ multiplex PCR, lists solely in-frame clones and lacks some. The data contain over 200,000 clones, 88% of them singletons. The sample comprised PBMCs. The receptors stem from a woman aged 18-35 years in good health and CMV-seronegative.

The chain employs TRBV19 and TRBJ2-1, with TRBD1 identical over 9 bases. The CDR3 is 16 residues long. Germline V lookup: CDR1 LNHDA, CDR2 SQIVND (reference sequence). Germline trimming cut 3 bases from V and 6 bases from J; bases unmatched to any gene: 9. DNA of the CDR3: TGTGCCAGTAGTATTGGAGGAGGGACAGGGATCAATGAGCAGTTCTTC. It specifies CASSIGGGTGINEQFF.

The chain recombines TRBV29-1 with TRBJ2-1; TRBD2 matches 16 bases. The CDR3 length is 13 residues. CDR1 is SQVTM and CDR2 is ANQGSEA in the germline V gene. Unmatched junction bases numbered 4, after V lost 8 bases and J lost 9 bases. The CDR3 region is CSSGLAGGAEQFF. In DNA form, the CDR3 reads TGCAGCTCGGGACTAGCGGGAGGGGCTGAGCAGTTCTTC.

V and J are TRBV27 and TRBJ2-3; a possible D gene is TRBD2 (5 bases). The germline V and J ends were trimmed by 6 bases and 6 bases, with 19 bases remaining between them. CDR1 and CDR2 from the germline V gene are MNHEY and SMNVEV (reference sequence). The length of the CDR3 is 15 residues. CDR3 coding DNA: TGTGCCAGCAGAGATTTACGGGGTAGTGCTGATACGCAGTATTTT. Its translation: CASRDLRGSADTQYF.

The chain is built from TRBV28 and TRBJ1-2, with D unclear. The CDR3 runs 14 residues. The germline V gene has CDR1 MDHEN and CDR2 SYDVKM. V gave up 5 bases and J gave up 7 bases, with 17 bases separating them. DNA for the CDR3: TGTGCCAGCAGTCCCACGGACTGGTCCTCTGGCTACACCTTC. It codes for CASSPTDWSSGYTF.

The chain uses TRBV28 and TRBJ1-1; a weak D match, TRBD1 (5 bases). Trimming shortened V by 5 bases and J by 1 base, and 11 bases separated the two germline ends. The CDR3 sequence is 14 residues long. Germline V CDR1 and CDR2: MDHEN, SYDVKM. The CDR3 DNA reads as TGTGCCAGCAGTCACCAGGGAAGGAACACTGAAGCTTTCTTT. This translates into CASSHQGRNTEAFF. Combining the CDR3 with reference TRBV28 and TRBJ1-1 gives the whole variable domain DVKVTQSSRYLVKRTGEKVFLECVQDMDHENMFWYRQDPGLGLRLIYFSYDVKMKEKGDIPEGYSVSREKKERFSLILESASTNQTSMYLCASSHQGRNTEAFFGQGTRLTVV.

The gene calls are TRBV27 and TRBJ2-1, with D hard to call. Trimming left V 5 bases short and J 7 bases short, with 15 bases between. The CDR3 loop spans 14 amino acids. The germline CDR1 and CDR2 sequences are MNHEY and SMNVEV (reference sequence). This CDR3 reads CASSPTRNGNEQFF. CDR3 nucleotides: TGTGCCAGCAGTCCAACCAGGAATGGGAATGAGCAGTTCTTC.

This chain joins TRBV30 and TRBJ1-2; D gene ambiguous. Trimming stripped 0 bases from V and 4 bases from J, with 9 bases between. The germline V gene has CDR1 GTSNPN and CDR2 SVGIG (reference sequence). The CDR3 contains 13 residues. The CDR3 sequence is CAWSVGRGYGYTF. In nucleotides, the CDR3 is TGTGCCTGGAGTGTTGGACGGGGCTATGGCTACACCTTC.

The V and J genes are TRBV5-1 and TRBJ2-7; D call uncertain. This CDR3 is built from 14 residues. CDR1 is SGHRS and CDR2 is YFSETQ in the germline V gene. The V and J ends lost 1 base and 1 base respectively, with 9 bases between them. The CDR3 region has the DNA TGCGCCAGCAGCTTGACAGTTACTTCCTACGAGCAGTACTTC. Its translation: CASSLTVTSYEQYF.

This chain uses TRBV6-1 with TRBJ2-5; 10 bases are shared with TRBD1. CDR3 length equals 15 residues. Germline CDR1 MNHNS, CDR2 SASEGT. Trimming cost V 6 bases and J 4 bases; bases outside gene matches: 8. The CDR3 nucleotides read TGTGCCAGCAGCCTTCTCGGACAGGGGGGAGAGACCCAGTACTTC. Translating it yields CASSLLGQGGETQYF.

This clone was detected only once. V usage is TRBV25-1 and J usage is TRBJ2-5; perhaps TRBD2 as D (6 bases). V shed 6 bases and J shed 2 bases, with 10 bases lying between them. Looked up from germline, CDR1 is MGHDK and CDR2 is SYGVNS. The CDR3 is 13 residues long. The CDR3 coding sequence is TGTGCCAGCAGCGCTAGCGTGCAAGAGACCCAGTACTTC. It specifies CASSASVQETQYF.

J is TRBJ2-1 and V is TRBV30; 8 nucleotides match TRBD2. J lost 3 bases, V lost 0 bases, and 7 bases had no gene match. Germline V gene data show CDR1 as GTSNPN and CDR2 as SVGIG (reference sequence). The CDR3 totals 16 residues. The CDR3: CAWSVLGGANYNEQFF. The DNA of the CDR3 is TGTGCCTGGAGTGTACTCGGGGGGGCCAACTACAATGAGCAGTTCTTC.

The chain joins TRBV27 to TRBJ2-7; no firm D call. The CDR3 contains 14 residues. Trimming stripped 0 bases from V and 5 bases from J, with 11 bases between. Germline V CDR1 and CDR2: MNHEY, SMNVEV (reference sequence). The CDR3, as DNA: TGTGCCAGCAGTTTATCGATCCTTTCGGACGAGCAGTACTTC. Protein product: CASSLSILSDEQYF.

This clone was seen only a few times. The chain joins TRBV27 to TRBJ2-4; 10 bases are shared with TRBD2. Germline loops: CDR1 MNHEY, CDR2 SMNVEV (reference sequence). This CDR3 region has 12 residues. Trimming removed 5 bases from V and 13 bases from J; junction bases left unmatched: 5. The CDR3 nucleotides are TGTGCCAGCAGTACCCCTAGCGGGGGACAGTACTTC. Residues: CASSTPSGGQYF.

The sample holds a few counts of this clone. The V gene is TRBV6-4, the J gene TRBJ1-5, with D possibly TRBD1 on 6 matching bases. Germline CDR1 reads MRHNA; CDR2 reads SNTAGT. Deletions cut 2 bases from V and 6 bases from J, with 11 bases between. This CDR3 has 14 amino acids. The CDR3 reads CASSDGGGGQPQHF. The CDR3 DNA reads TGTGCCAGCAGTGACGGGGGGGGCGGTCAGCCCCAGCATTTT.

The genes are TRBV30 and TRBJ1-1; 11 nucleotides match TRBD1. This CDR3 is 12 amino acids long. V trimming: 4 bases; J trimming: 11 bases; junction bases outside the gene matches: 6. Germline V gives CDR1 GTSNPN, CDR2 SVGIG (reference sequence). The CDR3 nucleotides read TGTGCCTGGACCAGGACAGGGGGCTGGGCTTTCTTT. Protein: CAWTRTGGWAFF. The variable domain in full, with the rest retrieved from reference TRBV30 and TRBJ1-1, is SQTIHQWPATLVQPVGSPLSLECTVEGTSNPNLYWYRQAAGRGLQLLFYSVGIGQISSEVPQNLSASRPQDRQFILSSKKLLLSDSGFYLCAWTRTGGWAFFGQGTRLTVV.

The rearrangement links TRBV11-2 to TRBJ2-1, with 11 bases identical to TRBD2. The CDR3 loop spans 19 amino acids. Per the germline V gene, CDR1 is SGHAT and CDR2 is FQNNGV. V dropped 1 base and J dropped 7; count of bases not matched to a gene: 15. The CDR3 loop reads CASSLVRTGLLAGGNEQFF. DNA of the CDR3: TGTGCCAGCAGCTTAGTTAGGACAGGCTTGCTAGCGGGGGGAAATGAGCAGTTCTTC.

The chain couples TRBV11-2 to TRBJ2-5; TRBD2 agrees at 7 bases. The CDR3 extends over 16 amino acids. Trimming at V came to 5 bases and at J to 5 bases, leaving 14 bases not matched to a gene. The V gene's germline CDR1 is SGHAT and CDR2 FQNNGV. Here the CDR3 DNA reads TGTGCCAGCAGCGGACACCTAGCGGCCGCGAGTGAGACCCAGTACTTC. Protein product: CASSGHLAAASETQYF.

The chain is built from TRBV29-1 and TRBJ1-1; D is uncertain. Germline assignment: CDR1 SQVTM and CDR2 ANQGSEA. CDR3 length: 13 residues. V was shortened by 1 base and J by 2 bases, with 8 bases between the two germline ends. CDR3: CSVEVGGNTEAFF. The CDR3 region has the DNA TGCAGCGTTGAAGTAGGAGGTAACACTGAAGCTTTCTTT.

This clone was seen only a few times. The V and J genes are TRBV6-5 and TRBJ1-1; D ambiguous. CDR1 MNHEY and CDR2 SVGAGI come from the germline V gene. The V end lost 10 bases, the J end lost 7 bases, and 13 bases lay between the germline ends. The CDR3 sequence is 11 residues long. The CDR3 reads CATWRGVEAFF. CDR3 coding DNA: TGTGCCACCTGGCGGGGAGTTGAAGCTTTCTTT.

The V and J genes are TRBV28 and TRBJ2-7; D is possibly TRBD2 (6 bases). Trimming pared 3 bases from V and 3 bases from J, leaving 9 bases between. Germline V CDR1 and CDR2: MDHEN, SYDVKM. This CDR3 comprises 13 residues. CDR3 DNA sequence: TGTGCCAGCAGTTTGGAGGGATACTACGAGCAGTACTTC. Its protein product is CASSLEGYYEQYF.